Following are 9 T cell receptor beta chains from one sample sequenced in a study of a mutant IDH1 vaccine in newly diagnosed glioma. For these receptors, no antigen is known. Time point indicated: week 35, safety follow-up. The vaccine gave 300 ug of a 20-mer mutant IDH1 peptide subcutaneously per dose. Clones were read by immunoSEQ multiplex PCR, and TCRdb kept only the in-frame ones, dropping some. In the table there are about 50,000 clones, approximately 92% of which are singletons. The sample in question was PBMCs, obtained from a glioma patient whose treatment included an IDH1 peptide vaccine. These receptors were taken from a man in his fifties or sixties with glioma.

The J gene is TRBJ1-5, the V gene TRBV7-2, with D perhaps matching TRBD1 (6 bases). The V gene's germline CDR1 is SGHTA and CDR2 FQGNSA. Trimming pared 1 base from V and 6 bases from J, leaving 16 bases between. The CDR3 has 16 amino acids. CDR3 loop: CASSLDSPQGSQPQHF. CDR3 nucleotides: TGTGCCAGCAGCTTAGATAGCCCACAGGGCTCTCAGCCCCAGCATTTT.

The rearrangement uses TRBV13 and TRBJ2-7; no clear D gene. V lost 5 bases and J lost 3, with 5 bases in between. The germline gives CDR1 PRHDT, CDR2 FYEKMQ (reference sequence). The CDR3 covers 11 residues. This CDR3 reads CASSLNYEQYF. CDR3 coding DNA: TGTGCCAGCAGCCTAAACTACGAGCAGTACTTC.

The sample holds a few counts of this clone. The CDR3 sequence is CASSLYPGTDYEQYF. CDR3 coding DNA: TGTGCCAGCAGCCTCTACCCAGGGACAGACTACGAGCAGTACTTC. J is TRBJ2-7 and V is TRBV7-8, with 7 bases lining up with TRBD1. V dropped 5 bases and J dropped 3; count of bases not matched to a gene: 10. This CDR3 comprises 15 residues. CDR1 and CDR2 from the germline V gene are SGHVS and FQNEAQ.

The chain is built from TRBV11-2 and TRBJ2-5, with TRBD2 matching 9 bases. Unmatched junction bases numbered 7, after V lost 4 bases and J lost 1 base. The CDR3 runs 16 residues. Per the germline V gene, CDR1 is SGHAT and CDR2 is FQNNGV. CDR3 in amino acids: CASSSDLAGTQETQYF. CDR3 nucleotide sequence: TGTGCCAGCAGCTCCGACCTAGCGGGGACCCAAGAGACCCAGTACTTC.

The chain couples TRBV13 to TRBJ2-3, with D unclear. Germline values: CDR1 PRHDT, CDR2 FYEKMQ (reference sequence). This CDR3 is 13 amino acids long. Trimming shortened V by 5 bases and J by 2 bases, and 8 bases separated the two germline ends. This chain's CDR3 is CASSQENTDTQYF. In DNA form, the CDR3 reads TGTGCCAGCAGCCAAGAAAACACAGATACGCAGTATTTT.

V usage is TRBV2 and J usage is TRBJ1-1; no clear D. The length of the CDR3 is 14 residues. V lost 2 bases and J lost 1, with 8 bases in between. Germline CDR1 reads SNHLY; CDR2 reads FYNNEI. CDR3 residues: CASSEFQANTEAFF. CDR3 sequence (DNA): TGTGCCAGCAGTGAATTTCAGGCGAACACTGAAGCTTTCTTT. Full variable domain (rest looked up from reference TRBV2 and TRBJ1-1): EPEVTQTPSHQVTQMGQEVILRCVPISNHLYFYWYRQILGQKVEFLVSFYNNEISEKSEIFDDQFSVERPDGSNFTLKIRSTKLEDSAMYFCASSEFQANTEAFFGQGTRLTVV.

The rearrangement joins TRBV9 to TRBJ2-3; D is perhaps TRBD2 (6 bases). V shed 3 bases and J shed 2 bases, with 10 bases lying between them. Germline CDR1 is SGDLS and CDR2 is YYNGEE. This CDR3 contains 14 residues. The DNA for the CDR3 is TGTGCCAGCAGCGCCGGGAGATACACAGATACGCAGTATTTT. This sequence encodes CASSAGRYTDTQYF.

The chain recombines TRBV27 with TRBJ1-1; no reliable D call. The CDR3 totals 14 residues. Germline CDR1 and CDR2: MNHEY and SMNVEV (reference sequence). V was trimmed by 3 bases and J by 5 bases, leaving 13 bases between them. As DNA, the CDR3 is TGTGCCAGCAGTTTTTTATTGGGCTATACTGAAGCTTTCTTT. This codes for CASSFLLGYTEAFF.

The rearrangement uses TRBV2 and TRBJ1-5; D ambiguous. Germline CDR1 SNHLY, CDR2 FYNNEI. V was clipped by 5 bases and J by 0 bases, with 5 bases between them. This CDR3 comprises 13 residues. CDR3 protein: CASSRNSNQPQHF. As DNA, the CDR3 is TGTGCCAGCAGTCGAAATAGCAATCAGCCCCAGCATTTT.